This paragraph covers one TCR beta chain sequence. This sample is part of a study of shared clonotypes between healthy human individuals. The CDR3 has 16 residues. After removal of 3 bases from V and 2 bases from J, the junction contained 6 bases not matched to a gene. Germline V CDR1 and CDR2: SEHNR, FQNEAQ (reference sequence). HIV-negative, healthy adults without recent acute infections or vaccinations were the donors. A split of CD4+ cells into CD45RA+ naive and CD45RA-negative memory subsets was performed. Produced via immunoSEQ multiplex PCR; TCRdb's table is partial and in-frame only. The sample has 950,000 to 1,100,000 clones, approximately 72% seen once; the top ten hold 1.4% to 1.5%.

V and J are TRBV7-9 and TRBJ2-1; 8 nucleotides align to TRBD1. Input material: memory CD4+ T cells sorted from blood. Sample subset: CD45RA-negative fraction. The origin of this receptor is a young man in good health. The CDR3 DNA reads as TGTGCCAGCAGCTTCCACGACAGGGGACCCTACAATGAGCAGTTCTTC. This encodes CASSFHDRGPYNEQFF.